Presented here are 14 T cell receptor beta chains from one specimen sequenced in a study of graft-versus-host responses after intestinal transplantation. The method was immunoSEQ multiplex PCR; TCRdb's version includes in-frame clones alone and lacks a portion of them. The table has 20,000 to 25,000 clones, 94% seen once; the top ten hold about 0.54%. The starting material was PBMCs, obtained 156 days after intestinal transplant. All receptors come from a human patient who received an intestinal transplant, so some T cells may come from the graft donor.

CDR3 DNA sequence: TGTGCCAGCAGCTTCTCGGGTATGTTAAGGAGTTCACCCCTCCACTTT. Translated, it gives CASSFSGMLRSSPLHF. The J gene is TRBJ1-6, the V gene TRBV5-5; D not resolved. V was clipped by 2 bases and J by 9 bases, with 18 bases between them. Germline V lookup: CDR1 SGHKS, CDR2 YYEKEE (reference sequence). The CDR3 totals 16 residues.

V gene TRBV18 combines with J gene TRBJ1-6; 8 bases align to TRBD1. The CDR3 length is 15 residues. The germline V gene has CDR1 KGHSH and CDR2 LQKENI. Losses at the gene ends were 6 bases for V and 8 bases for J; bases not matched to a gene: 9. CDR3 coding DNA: TGTGCCAGCTCCCAAGTGGGGACAGGTTATTCACCCCTCCACTTT. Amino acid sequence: CASSQVGTGYSPLHF.

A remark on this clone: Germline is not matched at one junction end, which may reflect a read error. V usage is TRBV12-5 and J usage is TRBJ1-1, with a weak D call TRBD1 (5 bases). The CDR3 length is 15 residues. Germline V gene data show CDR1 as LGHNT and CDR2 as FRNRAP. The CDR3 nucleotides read TGTGCTAGTGGGTTGGTGGTCGGCAGGGACACTGAAGCTTTCTTT. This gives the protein CASGLVVGRDTEAFF.

The CDR3 loop is CASSIGQGFDSNQPQHF. The CDR3 DNA reads TGTGCCAGCAGTATCGGACAGGGGTTCGATAGCAATCAGCCCCAGCATTTT. The V gene is TRBV28, the J gene TRBJ1-5, with 9 bases that match TRBD1. V was pared by 5 bases and J by 0 bases, with 8 bases of the junction left unmatched. CDR3 size: 17 residues. In germline, CDR1 is MDHEN, CDR2 SYDVKM. Based on the CDR3 plus reference TRBV28 and TRBJ1-5, the full variable domain is DVKVTQSSRYLVKRTGEKVFLECVQDMDHENMFWYRQDPGLGLRLIYFSYDVKMKEKGDIPEGYSVSREKKERFSLILESASTNQTSMYLCASSIGQGFDSNQPQHFGDGTRLSIL.

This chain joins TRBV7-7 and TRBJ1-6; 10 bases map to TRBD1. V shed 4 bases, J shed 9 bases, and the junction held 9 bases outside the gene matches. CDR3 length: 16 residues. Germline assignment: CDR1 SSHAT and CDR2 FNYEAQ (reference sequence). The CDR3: CASSSKRQGASSPLHF. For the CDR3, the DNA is TGTGCCAGCAGCTCGAAGAGACAGGGGGCTAGTTCACCCCTCCACTTT.

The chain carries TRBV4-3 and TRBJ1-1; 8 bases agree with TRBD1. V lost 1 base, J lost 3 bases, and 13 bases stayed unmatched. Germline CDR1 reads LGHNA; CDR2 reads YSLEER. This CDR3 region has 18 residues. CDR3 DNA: TGCGCCAGCAGCCAAGGGCTTTCGGACAGGGAATTTTACACTGAAGCTTTCTTT. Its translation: CASSQGLSDREFYTEAFF.

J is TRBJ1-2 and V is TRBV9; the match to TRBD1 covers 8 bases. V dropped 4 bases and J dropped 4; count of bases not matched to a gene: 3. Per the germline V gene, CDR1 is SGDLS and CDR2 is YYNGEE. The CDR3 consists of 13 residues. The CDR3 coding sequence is TGTGCCAGCAGCCAGGGGGCGGGCTATGGCTACACCTTC. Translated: CASSQGAGYGYTF.

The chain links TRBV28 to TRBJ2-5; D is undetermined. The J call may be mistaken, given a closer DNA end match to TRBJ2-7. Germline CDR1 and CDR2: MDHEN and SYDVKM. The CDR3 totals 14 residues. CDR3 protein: CASSPRPVLYEQYF. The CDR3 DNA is TGTGCCAGCAGCCCTAGACCGGTACTCTACGAGCAGTACTTC.

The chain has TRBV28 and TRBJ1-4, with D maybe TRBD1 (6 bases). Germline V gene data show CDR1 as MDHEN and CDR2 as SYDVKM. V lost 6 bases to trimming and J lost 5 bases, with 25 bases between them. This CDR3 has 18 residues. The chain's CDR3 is CASRPRQVWGPGNEKLFF. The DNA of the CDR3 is TGTGCCAGCAGACCAAGACAGGTTTGGGGACCGGGGAATGAAAAACTGTTTTTT.

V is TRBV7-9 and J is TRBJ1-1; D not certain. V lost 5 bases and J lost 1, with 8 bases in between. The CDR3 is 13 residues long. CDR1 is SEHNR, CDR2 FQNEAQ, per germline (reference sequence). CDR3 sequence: CASSPRENTEAFF. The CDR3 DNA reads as TGTGCCAGCAGCCCTCGGGAGAACACTGAAGCTTTCTTT.

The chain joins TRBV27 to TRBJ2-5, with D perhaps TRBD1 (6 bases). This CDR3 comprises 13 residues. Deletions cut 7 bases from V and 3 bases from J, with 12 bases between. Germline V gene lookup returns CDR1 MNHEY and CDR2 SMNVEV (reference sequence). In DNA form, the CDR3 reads TGTGCCAGCATGGACAGACTGGAAGAGACCCAGTACTTC. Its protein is CASMDRLEETQYF.

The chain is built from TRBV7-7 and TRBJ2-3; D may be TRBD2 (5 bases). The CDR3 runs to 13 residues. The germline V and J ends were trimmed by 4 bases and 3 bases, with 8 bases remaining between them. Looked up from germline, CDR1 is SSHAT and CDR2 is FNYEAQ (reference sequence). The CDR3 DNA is TGTGCCAGCAGCTCACTAGGGACAGATACGCAGTATTTT. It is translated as CASSSLGTDTQYF. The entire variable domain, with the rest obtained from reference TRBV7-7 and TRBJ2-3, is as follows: GAGVSQSPRYKVTKRGQDVTLRCDPISSHATLYWYQQALGQGPEFLTYFNYEAQPDKSGLPSDRFSAERPEGSISTLTIQRTEQRDSAMYRCASSSLGTDTQYFGPGTRLTVL.

The CDR3 loop is CASSQDRGLAGAETQYF. In DNA, the CDR3 is TGCGCCAGCAGCCAAGATCGGGGACTAGCGGGGGCGGAGACCCAGTACTTC. The rearrangement uses TRBV4-3 and TRBJ2-5; 14 nucleotides match TRBD2. This CDR3 is 17 amino acids long. Germline lookup yields CDR1 LGHNA and CDR2 YSLEER. V gave up 0 bases and J gave up 5 bases; unmatched junction bases: 5.

The CDR3 DNA reads TGTGCCAGCAGCCAAATAGACCTCATGAACACTGAAGCTTTCTTT. Its translation is CASSQIDLMNTEAFF. The chain combines TRBV9 with TRBJ1-1; D gene ambiguous. The V and J ends lost 4 bases and 0 bases respectively, with 13 bases between them. CDR1 and CDR2 (germline): SGDLS, YYNGEE. CDR3 length equals 15 residues.